This T cell receptor (beta chain) was observed in a study of T-cell reconstitution after alpha-beta-depleted transplantation in children. The library targeted TCRbeta and was prepared with unique molecular identifiers. TCRdb reprocessed the PCR reads via MiXCR and lists one record per CDR3 protein. Of fewer than 350,000 distinct CDR3 sequences listed, about a tenth are singletons. Study outcomes and limitations: Some patients' high day-60 TCRbeta diversity was traced to surviving recipient T cells and thymic progenitors. T-cell numbers and diversity, one year after transplant, stemmed largely from T cells that were newly produced. The origin of alpha-beta T cells about two months after transplant was reportedly several hundred expanded graft clones.

Looked up from germline, CDR1 is LGHNA and CDR2 is YSLEER. V lost 0 bases and J lost 6, with 6 bases in between. This CDR3 is built from 13 residues. This clonotype has a count of ten or more. The antigen remains undetermined. This specimen was PBMCs, taken before TCRalphabeta/CD19-depleted stem cell transplant. This receptor was identified in a boy in the first two years of life with acute myeloid leukemia, due to receive a stem cell transplant. The chain couples TRBV4-3 to TRBJ2-1; no clear D. The CDR3, as DNA: TGCGCCAGCAGCCAAGAAGGCGTCAATGAGCAGTTCTTC. It encodes CASSQEGVNEQFF.